The 18 T cell receptor beta chains presented below share a single source sample, sequenced in a study of blood T cell repertoires in COVID-19. This table comes from immunoSEQ multiplex PCR, and its TCRdb copy is limited to in-frame clones, with some not included. The sample holds around 79,000 clones, around 89% seen once. Sequencing was done on a sample of peripheral blood. Receptor source: a man aged 65 to 79 with active or convalescent COVID-19.

About this clone: Other DNA sequences from this sample encode an identical CDR3 as well. The chain recombines TRBV18 with TRBJ1-1; unclear D gene. The CDR3 length is 13 residues. Per germline, CDR1 KGHSH and CDR2 LQKENI. V was shortened by 2 bases and J by 1 base, with 5 bases between the two germline ends. CDR3 sequence: CASSPGRNTEAFF. For the CDR3, the DNA is TGTGCCAGCTCACCAGGCAGGAACACTGAAGCTTTCTTT.

J is TRBJ2-3 and V is TRBV19; maybe TRBD1 (5 bases). The CDR3 consists of 13 residues. Germline lookup yields CDR1 LNHDA and CDR2 SQIVND (reference sequence). The V gene lost 3 bases and the J gene lost 2 bases, with 6 bases spanning the gap. CDR3 residues: CASSIGATDTQYF. The CDR3 nucleotides are TGTGCCAGTAGTATTGGGGCCACAGATACGCAGTATTTT. The complete variable domain, with remaining parts taken from reference TRBV19 and TRBJ2-3, reads DGGITQSPKYLFRKEGQNVTLSCEQNLNHDAMYWYRQDPGQGLRLIYYSQIVNDFQKGDIAEGYSVSREKKESFPLTVTSAQKNPTAFYLCASSIGATDTQYFGPGTRLTVL.

V is TRBV10-3 and J is TRBJ2-3; D ambiguous. Trimming took off 5 bases at V and 5 bases at J, with 11 bases between the two ends. The CDR3 is made up of 13 amino acids. The V gene's germline CDR1 is ENHRY and CDR2 SYGVKD. The DNA for the CDR3 is TGTGCCATCAGTCCAGCCGGGTTAGATACGCAGTATTTT. Translated, it gives CAISPAGLDTQYF.

V is TRBV5-4 and J is TRBJ2-7; D is perhaps TRBD2 (5 bases). The CDR3 is made up of 14 amino acids. The V gene lost 4 bases and the J gene lost 5 bases, with 16 bases spanning the gap. Germline assignment: CDR1 SGHNT and CDR2 YYREEE (reference sequence). In DNA form, the CDR3 reads TGTGCCAGCAGCCGTGCGGACCCCGGGGACGAGCAGTACTTC. This sequence encodes CASSRADPGDEQYF.

V usage is TRBV5-4 and J usage is TRBJ2-3; the D gene is possibly TRBD1 (6 bases). Germline-derived CDR1 and CDR2 are SGHNT and YYREEE (reference sequence). Trimming took off 4 bases at V and 2 bases at J, with 26 bases between the two ends. The CDR3 consists of 19 residues. CDR3 amino acids: CASSVLSGLARGYTDTQYF. CDR3 DNA: TGTGCCAGCAGCGTACTTTCGGGGCTCGCCAGGGGTTACACAGATACGCAGTATTTT.

V usage is TRBV28 and J usage is TRBJ1-1; a possible D gene is TRBD1 (5 bases). The germline CDR1 and CDR2 sequences are MDHEN and SYDVKM. This CDR3 contains 13 residues. Trimming stripped 5 bases from V and 2 bases from J, with 9 bases between. CDR3 amino acids: CASSGQGNTEAFF. CDR3 nucleotides: TGTGCCAGCAGTGGGCAGGGAAACACTGAAGCTTTCTTT.

The rearrangement uses TRBV10-3 and TRBJ1-6; D is possibly TRBD1 (6 bases). Trimming stripped 1 base from V and 7 bases from J, with 11 bases between. Germline V lookup: CDR1 ENHRY, CDR2 SYGVKD. CDR3 size: 15 residues. CDR3 region: CAISELGAENSPLHF. Written as DNA, the CDR3 is TGTGCCATCAGTGAGTTGGGGGCAGAGAATTCACCCCTCCACTTT.

J is TRBJ2-3 and V is TRBV7-2; TRBD2 is a possible D gene (7 bases). This CDR3 contains 13 residues. Between the trimmed V and J ends, which lost 5 bases and 7 bases, there was a span of 13 bases. Germline V gene data show CDR1 as SGHTA and CDR2 as FQGNSA. CDR3 DNA: TGTGCCAGCAGCCGCCGGGGGGACAATACGCAGTATTTT. As protein: CASSRRGDNTQYF.

The V call is TRBV13, the J call TRBJ1-5; D might be TRBD1 (5 bases). The CDR3 consists of 14 residues. V was pared by 4 bases and J by 5 bases, with 12 bases between. CDR1 and CDR2 (germline): PRHDT, FYEKMQ (reference sequence). DNA of the CDR3: TGTGCCAGCAGCTCGGGGGTAGCGGATCAGCCCCAGCATTTT. Protein: CASSSGVADQPQHF.

V gene TRBV18 combines with J gene TRBJ1-2; tentative D call: TRBD1 (5 bases). Germline CDR1 KGHSH, CDR2 LQKENI. V was shortened by 1 base and J by 4 bases, with 19 bases between the two germline ends. The CDR3 runs to 17 residues. CDR3 nucleotides: TGTGCCAGCTCACCACTAGGTTCCAGAGAAAGGGGCTATGGCTACACCTTC. Protein sequence: CASSPLGSRERGYGYTF.

The chain employs TRBV19 and TRBJ2-1; the match to TRBD2 covers 11 bases. The CDR3 spans 14 residues. From germline, CDR1 is LNHDA and CDR2 SQIVND (reference sequence). J lost 4 bases, V lost 6 bases, and 2 bases had no gene match. The CDR3 coding sequence is TGTGCCAGTAGGGGGACTAGCGGATACAATGAGCAGTTCTTC. It yields the protein CASRGTSGYNEQFF.

The chain joins TRBV13 to TRBJ2-1, with 9 bases matching TRBD1. Germline trimming cut 4 bases from V and 0 bases from J; bases unmatched to any gene: 1. This CDR3 has 15 amino acids. Per germline, CDR1 PRHDT and CDR2 FYEKMQ (reference sequence). Here the CDR3 reads CASSWTGVSYNEQFF. The DNA for the CDR3 is TGTGCCAGCAGCTGGACAGGGGTCTCCTACAATGAGCAGTTCTTC.

The rearrangement links TRBV3-1 (or the pseudogene TRBV3-2) to TRBJ1-3, with D possibly TRBD1 on 6 matching bases. The V and J ends lost 4 bases and 4 bases respectively, with 11 bases between them. The CDR3 is made up of 14 amino acids. CDR1 LGHDT and CDR2 YNNKEL come from the germline V gene (reference sequence). This chain's CDR3 is CASSPGQLGNTIYF. In nucleotides, the CDR3 is TGTGCCAGCAGCCCAGGACAGTTAGGAAACACCATATATTTT.

As to this clone: Mismatch with germline at one junction end may stem from a read error. The V gene is TRBV16, the J gene TRBJ1-5; the match to TRBD1 covers 7 bases. The length of the CDR3 is 15 residues. Germline CDR1 KGHSY, CDR2 FQNENV. CDR3 in DNA: TGTGCCAGCTGCCACAGACAGGGAGGCAATCAGCCCCAGCATTTT. Translated: CASCHRQGGNQPQHF.

This chain uses TRBV18 with TRBJ1-5; D is unresolved. In germline, CDR1 is KGHSH, CDR2 LQKENI. The V and J ends lost 5 bases and 4 bases respectively, with 9 bases between them. There are 13 residues in the CDR3. CDR3 amino acids: CASSMGENQPQHF. The DNA of the CDR3 is TGTGCCAGCTCAATGGGAGAGAATCAGCCCCAGCATTTT.

The rearrangement uses TRBV27 and TRBJ2-7; no definite D call. Between the trimmed V and J ends, which lost 7 bases and 3 bases, there was a span of 22 bases. CDR1 MNHEY and CDR2 SMNVEV come from the germline V gene (reference sequence). The CDR3 totals 16 residues. The CDR3 DNA reads as TGTGCCAGCACTACGCCATCCGGAGCCCTGATCTACGAGCAGTACTTC. It yields the protein CASTTPSGALIYEQYF.

V gene TRBV3-1 (or the pseudogene TRBV3-2) combines with J gene TRBJ2-5; the D is unclear. The CDR3 has 17 residues. CDR1 is LGHDT, CDR2 YNNKEL, per germline (reference sequence). V lost 2 bases and J lost 5, with 21 bases in between. This chain's CDR3 is CASSQRGLRLSRETQYF. CDR3 sequence (DNA): TGTGCCAGCAGCCAACGAGGCCTCCGGCTGAGCCGGGAGACCCAGTACTTC.

This chain uses TRBV5-6 with TRBJ2-5, with 13 bases identical to TRBD2. The J segment lost 1 base and the V segment lost 2 bases, leaving 2 bases of the junction unmatched. Germline V lookup: CDR1 SGHDT, CDR2 YYEEEE. The CDR3 contains 16 residues. The CDR3 region has the DNA TGTGCCAGCAGCTTAACTAGCGGGAGGGCCCAAGAGACCCAGTACTTC. It specifies CASSLTSGRAQETQYF.